This T cell receptor beta chain was captured in a study of T cell responses to AZD1222 COVID-19 vaccine. Overall study results and limits: In a largely white British group with more females than males, clonal diversity was possibly underestimated.

Here immunoSEQ multiplex PCR was the method, and the copy in TCRdb shows in-frame clones only, minus some. This repertoire shows about 180,000 clones, about 86% found once; its top ten account for 6% to 8.5%. The CDR3 runs to 12 residues. CDR1 and CDR2 from the germline V gene are MDHEN and SYDVKM. V lost 6 bases to trimming and J lost 2 bases, with 8 bases between them. As concerns this clone: Its antigen is currently unknown.

The source was peripheral blood, collected on day 0 of AZD1222 vaccination. The chain uses TRBV28 and TRBJ2-7, with D tentatively TRBD1 or TRBD2 (5 bases each). The source of this sequence is an adult in good health. The CDR3: CASRGTPYEQYF. CDR3 bases: TGTGCCAGCAGGGGGACCCCCTACGAGCAGTACTTC.